This T cell receptor beta chain was identified during a study of cytomegalovirus exposure and HLA in healthy donors. The sample holds a few counts of this clone. In the PCR, 60 Vbeta and 13 Jbeta primers were used. Profiling relied on immunoSEQ multiplex PCR, and the TCRdb table lists in-frame clones only, not all of them. Counted here are approximately 95,000 clones, approximately 80% occurring once; the ten biggest clones make up 4.1%. The clonotype originates from a woman aged 40 to 50 in good health and CMV-seropositive. Sequences were obtained from PBMCs.

The DNA for the CDR3 is TGTGCCAGCAGTGAGGGAATTAGCGGGAGGGCCGGTAGAGATACGCAGTATTTT. It is translated as CASSEGISGRAGRDTQYF. The rearrangement joins TRBV2 to TRBJ2-3; 11 bases match TRBD2. The ends lost 3 bases at V and 5 bases at J; junction bases unmatched: 13. CDR3 length equals 18 residues. The germline V gene has CDR1 SNHLY and CDR2 FYNNEI.